The rows below give T cell receptor beta chains drawn from one sample of a study of control samples from healthy donors and cancer patients. Generated by immunoSEQ multiplex PCR, the TCRdb table keeps only in-frame clones and is missing some. The sample contains about 180,000 clones, around 91% of which appear only once. The sample was blood. Receptor source: a woman in her fifties or sixties in good health. Each CDR3 is given with its conserved first and last residue. Fields, in order: J gene, clone size, D gene, V gene, CDR3 protein, CDR3 DNA. A D gene is named only where the DNA matches it firmly. Clone size is not always given. Where it is, it says once, few, many or a class for expanded clones.

J: TRBJ1-1
size: -
D: TRBD1
V: TRBV4-1
CDR3: CASSPRTGGGGTEAFF
DNA: TGCGCCAGCAGCCCCCGGACAGGGGGGGGTGGCACTGAAGCTTTCTTT

J: TRBJ2-5
size: -
D: -
V: TRBV24-1
CDR3: CATSGTVTNQETQYF
DNA: TGTGCCACCAGTGGAACCGTCACCAACCAAGAGACCCAGTACTTC

J: TRBJ2-1
size: -
D: -
V: TRBV7-2
CDR3: CASSLLRSVMNEQFF
DNA: TGTGCCAGCAGCCTACTAAGGTCTGTCATGAATGAGCAGTTCTTC

J: TRBJ2-1
size: -
D: TRBD2
V: TRBV5-1
CDR3: CASSPLGGEGYEQFF
DNA: TGCGCCAGCAGCCCCCTGGGGGGGGAAGGCTATGAGCAGTTCTTC

J: TRBJ1-6
size: -
D: -
V: TRBV7-3
CDR3: CASSQSTVAGPLHF
DNA: TGTGCCAGCAGCCAATCGACAGTGGCAGGGCCCCTCCACTTT

J: TRBJ2-6
size: -
D: -
V: TRBV2
CDR3: CASSGNRAGANVLTF
DNA: TGTGCCAGCAGTGGGAACAGGGCTGGGGCCAACGTCCTGACTTTC

J: TRBJ1-2
size: -
D: -
V: TRBV6-5
CDR3: CASEPGAAVYGYTF
DNA: TGTGCCAGTGAACCGGGGGCCGCGGTCTATGGCTACACCTTC

J: TRBJ1-5
size: -
D: -
V: TRBV27
CDR3: CASRRDRALGNQPQHF
DNA: TGTGCCAGCAGACGGGACCGCGCTTTGGGCAATCAGCCCCAGCATTTT

J: TRBJ1-1
size: -
D: -
V: TRBV24-1
CDR3: CATTRVTEAFF
DNA: TGTGCCACCACCAGGGTCACTGAAGCTTTCTTT

J: TRBJ2-3
size: -
D: -
V: TRBV27
CDR3: CASSSTTDFTDTQYF
DNA: TGTGCCAGCAGTTCGACGACGGACTTCACAGATACGCAGTATTTT

J: TRBJ1-1
size: -
D: -
V: TRBV19
CDR3: CASSPGRYTEAFF
DNA: TGTGCCAGTTCCCCCGGGAGATACACTGAAGCTTTCTTT

J: TRBJ1-1
size: -
D: -
V: TRBV28
CDR3: CASSSWGENTEAFF
DNA: TGTGCCAGCAGTTCCTGGGGGGAGAACACTGAAGCTTTCTTT

J: TRBJ1-2
size: -
D: -
V: TRBV19
CDR3: CASSIRLGYGYTF
DNA: TGTGCCAGTAGTATCCGGCTCGGCTATGGCTACACCTTC

J: TRBJ1-1
size: -
D: -
V: TRBV19
CDR3: CASSIEKGWNTEAFF
DNA: TGTGCCAGTAGTATAGAGAAGGGGTGGAACACTGAAGCTTTCTTT

J: TRBJ1-2
size: -
D: TRBD1
V: TRBV15
CDR3: CATSRDPGTGIGYTF
DNA: TGTGCCACCAGCAGAGATCCCGGGACAGGGATAGGCTACACCTTC

J: TRBJ2-7
size: -
D: -
V: TRBV9
CDR3: CASSTGLSSRYEQYF
DNA: TGTGCCAGCAGCACGGGACTTTCCAGTCGGTACGAGCAGTACTTC

J: TRBJ2-5
size: -
D: -
V: TRBV11-3
CDR3: CASSLNNQETQYF
DNA: TGTGCCAGCAGCTTAAACAATCAAGAGACCCAGTACTTC

J: TRBJ2-5
size: -
D: -
V: TRBV7-8
CDR3: CASSLGWGQETQYF
DNA: TGTGCCAGCAGCTTAGGGTGGGGCCAAGAGACCCAGTACTTC

J: TRBJ1-1
size: -
D: TRBD1
V: TRBV7-3
CDR3: CASSFNPGQLMNTEAFF
DNA: TGTGCCAGCAGCTTCAATCCGGGACAGCTCATGAACACTGAAGCTTTCTTT

J: TRBJ2-2
size: -
D: -
V: TRBV11-2
CDR3: CASSRQRGTGELFF
DNA: TGTGCCAGCAGCCGACAGCGAGGCACCGGGGAGCTGTTTTTT

J: TRBJ2-3
size: once
D: -
V: TRBV7-2
CDR3: CASSLNSGNADTQYF
DNA: TGTGCCAGCAGCTTAAATTCCGGGAACGCAGATACGCAGTATTTT

J: TRBJ1-5
size: -
D: -
V: TRBV5-4
CDR3: CASSIRGGREPQHF
DNA: TGTGCCAGCAGTATTAGGGGAGGGAGAGAGCCCCAGCATTTT

J: TRBJ1-1
size: -
D: TRBD1
V: TRBV18
CDR3: CASSPFSVLGQGDTEAFF
DNA: TGTGCCAGCTCACCTTTCTCCGTGTTAGGACAGGGGGACACTGAAGCTTTCTTT

J: TRBJ1-1
size: few
D: -
V: TRBV5-6
CDR3: CASSLDPMNTEAFF
DNA: TGTGCCAGCAGCCTGGACCCCATGAACACTGAAGCTTTCTTT